What follows is one TCR beta chain and its context. The data are from a study of cytomegalovirus exposure and HLA in healthy donors. Primers for the PCR totalled 60 Vbeta and 13 Jbeta. Sequencing used immunoSEQ multiplex PCR; TCRdb keeps in-frame clones, though not all of them. The sample comprises about 170,000 clones, about 80% of which are singletons, and about 1.9% rests with the top ten. V lost 7 bases and J lost 3; bases outside the gene matches: 8. This CDR3 has 15 residues. Germline V CDR1 and CDR2: MNHNS, SASEGT. Every donor was a healthy person donating bone marrow. The sequenced material came from PBMCs. The origin of this receptor is a woman in her thirties in good health and CMV-seropositive. The chain employs TRBV6-1 and TRBJ1-1, with TRBD1 matching over 10 bases. CDR3 sequence: CASIRDRGGYTEAFF. CDR3 DNA sequence: TGTGCCAGCATTCGGGACAGGGGAGGGTACACTGAAGCTTTCTTT.